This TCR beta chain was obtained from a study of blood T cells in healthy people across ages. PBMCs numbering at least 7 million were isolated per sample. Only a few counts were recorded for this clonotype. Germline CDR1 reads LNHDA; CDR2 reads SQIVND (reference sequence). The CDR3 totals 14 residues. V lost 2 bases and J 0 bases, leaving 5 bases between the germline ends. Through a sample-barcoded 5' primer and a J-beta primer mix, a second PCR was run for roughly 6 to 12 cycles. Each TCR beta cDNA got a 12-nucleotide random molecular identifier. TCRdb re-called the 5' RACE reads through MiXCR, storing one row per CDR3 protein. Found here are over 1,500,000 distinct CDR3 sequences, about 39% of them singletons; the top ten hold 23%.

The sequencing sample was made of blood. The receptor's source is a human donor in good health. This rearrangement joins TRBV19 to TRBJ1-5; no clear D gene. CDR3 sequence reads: CASSIRDSNQPQHF. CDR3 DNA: TGTGCCAGTAGTATAAGGGATAGCAATCAGCCCCAGCATTTT.